These 9 T cell receptor beta chains share one sample of origin, sequenced in a study of cytomegalovirus exposure and HLA in healthy donors. Sequenced by immunoSEQ multiplex PCR; TCRdb stores in-frame clones only, minus some. The repertoire includes about 79,000 clones, 93% of them detected once, and 3% to 4.5% sits in the top ten. The sequencing input was PBMCs. The receptors here all came from a woman in her twenties or thirties in good health and CMV-seronegative.

This rearrangement joins TRBV19 to TRBJ2-3; 11 nucleotides align to TRBD2. Germline V gives CDR1 LNHDA, CDR2 SQIVND (reference sequence). This CDR3 is 16 amino acids long. Trimming removed 3 bases from V and 1 base from J; junction bases left unmatched: 3. The CDR3 DNA sequence: TGTGCCAGTAGTATGAAGACTAGCGGGGGCACAGATACGCAGTATTTT. This sequence encodes CASSMKTSGGTDTQYF.

The chain couples TRBV7-3 to TRBJ2-3; TRBD1 matches 7 bases. Per the germline V gene, CDR1 is SGHTA and CDR2 is FQGTGA. Trimming removed 6 bases from V and 2 bases from J; junction bases left unmatched: 8. This CDR3 region has 15 residues. The CDR3 region is CASSQPGQLTDTQYF. CDR3 coding DNA: TGTGCCAGCAGTCAACCGGGACAGCTCACAGATACGCAGTATTTT.

The V and J genes are TRBV12-2 and TRBJ2-6; the DNA was not compared with TRBD1, the D call given in the table. TRBV12-2 is a known pseudogene. The length of the CDR3 is 18 residues. CDR3 in DNA: TGTGCAAGTCGCCCCGACAGGCCTGAGGTAGATGGGGCCAACGTCCTGACTTTC. It codes for CASRPDRPEVDGANVLTF.

This clone has a single count. The V and J genes are TRBV2 and TRBJ2-6; the D gene is possibly TRBD2 (5 bases). CDR1 and CDR2 (germline): SNHLY, FYNNEI. Trimming pared 7 bases from V and 6 bases from J, leaving 7 bases between. CDR3 length equals 12 residues. The CDR3 loop reads CASTEEANVLTF. CDR3 DNA sequence: TGTGCCAGCACGGAGGAGGCCAACGTCCTGACTTTC.

The J gene is TRBJ1-2, the V gene TRBV23-1, with 8 bases aligning to TRBD1. TRBV23-1 is filed as an ORF, its function uncertain. The CDR3 sequence is 16 residues long. Trimming removed 2 bases from V and 4 bases from J; junction bases left unmatched: 9. The CDR3 region has the DNA TGCGCCAGCAGTCAACCGAAGGACAGGGAAGGCTATGGCTACACCTTC. Translation: CASSQPKDREGYGYTF.

The chain recombines TRBV9 with TRBJ2-3; 7 bases are a match to TRBD2. The CDR3 runs 18 residues. Germline assignment: CDR1 SGDLS and CDR2 YYNGEE. Trimming at V came to 7 bases and at J to 1 base, leaving 18 bases not matched to a gene. The CDR3 spells CASSRRGETLRGTDTQYF. The DNA of the CDR3 is TGTGCCAGCTCCCGCCGGGGGGAGACTCTCCGAGGCACAGATACGCAGTATTTT.

Notes on this clone: Other DNA sequences in this sample translate to the same CDR3. The rearrangement joins TRBV18 to TRBJ1-5, with D perhaps matching TRBD1 (5 bases). The length of the CDR3 is 14 residues. Germline V gene lookup returns CDR1 KGHSH and CDR2 LQKENI. Trimming left V 3 bases short and J 4 bases short, with 10 bases between. CDR3 loop: CASSPQGGNQPQHF. CDR3 nucleotides: TGTGCCAGCTCACCGCAGGGTGGAAATCAGCCCCAGCATTTT.

The rearrangement uses TRBV11-2 and TRBJ2-7; 11 positions match TRBD2. This CDR3 is 15 amino acids long. V was clipped by 4 bases and J by 7 bases; unmatched bases: 9. Germline lookup yields CDR1 SGHAT and CDR2 FQNNGV. The CDR3 reads CASSSKTSGDLEQYF. CDR3 DNA: TGTGCCAGCAGCTCAAAGACTAGCGGGGACTTGGAGCAGTACTTC.

The J gene is TRBJ2-7, the V gene TRBV2, with D perhaps TRBD2 (6 bases). Trimming cost V 4 bases and J 2 bases, with 15 bases left between them. Germline CDR1 is SNHLY and CDR2 is FYNNEI. This CDR3 has 15 residues. The CDR3 DNA reads as TGTGCCAGCAGTGCGGAGGGGACGGTAACCTACGAGCAGTACTTC. Amino acids: CASSAEGTVTYEQYF.